The sequence of this T cell receptor (beta chain) was determined in a study of cytomegalovirus exposure and HLA in healthy donors. The V gene's germline CDR1 is MNHEY and CDR2 SVGAGI. V was clipped by 6 bases and J by 7 bases, with 10 bases between them. This CDR3 has 11 residues. TCRdb's table, derived via immunoSEQ multiplex PCR, lists solely in-frame clones and lacks some. The table has 65,000 to 90,000 clones, 95% seen once. What was sequenced was PBMCs. The TCR sequence derives from a man younger than 35 in good health and CMV-seronegative. The genes are TRBV6-5 and TRBJ2-7; D gene uncertain. The CDR3 sequence is CASSDFEEQYF. The CDR3 DNA follows: TGTGCCAGCAGCGACTTCGAGGAGCAGTACTTC.